These 30 T cell receptor beta chains share one sample of origin, sequenced in a study of control samples from healthy donors and cancer patients. The repertoire was sequenced with immunoSEQ multiplex PCR; TCRdb's copy has only in-frame clones and lacks some. The table includes around 250,000 clones, approximately 80% detected once. The sample taken for sequencing was PBMCs. These receptors all stem from a woman in her sixties or seventies with lung cancer.

The CDR3: CASSPSAGGLSYEQYF. The CDR3 DNA reads TGTGCCAGCAGCCCTTCAGCAGGGGGCCTCTCCTACGAGCAGTACTTC. This chain connects TRBV7-8 to TRBJ2-7, with 8 positions matching TRBD1. V lost 5 bases and J lost 0; bases outside the gene matches: 9. Germline CDR1 and CDR2: SGHVS and FQNEAQ. The CDR3 length is 16 residues.

J is TRBJ2-7 and V is TRBV7-9; 12 bases align to TRBD2. The CDR3 consists of 18 residues. The junction had 11 bases not matched to a gene; V was cut back by 5 bases and J by 0 bases. Germline CDR1 reads SEHNR; CDR2 reads FQNEAQ (reference sequence). The CDR3 protein is CASSKTSGSSRASYEQYF. Here the CDR3 DNA reads TGTGCCAGCAGCAAGACTAGCGGGAGTTCTAGGGCCTCCTACGAGCAGTACTTC.

Only a few counts were recorded for this clone. The chain has TRBV7-9 and TRBJ2-7; weak D call: TRBD2 (5 bases). Per the germline V gene, CDR1 is SEHNR and CDR2 is FQNEAQ (reference sequence). The length of the CDR3 is 17 residues. V was pared by 0 bases and J by 0 bases, with 15 bases between. CDR3 sequence reads: CASSLAGSGRSSYEQYF. The CDR3 DNA sequence: TGTGCCAGCAGCTTAGCGGGGAGCGGAAGGAGCTCCTACGAGCAGTACTTC.

The rearrangement joins TRBV9 to TRBJ2-7, with TRBD2 matching over 7 bases. Trimming cost V 0 bases and J 6 bases; bases outside gene matches: 6. The CDR3 has 14 residues. The germline CDR1 and CDR2 sequences are SGDLS and YYNGEE. CDR3 in DNA: TGTGCCAGCAGCGTAGCCCCCTCGGGGGGCGAGCAGTACTTC. This encodes CASSVAPSGGEQYF.

This clone was found once. The J gene is TRBJ2-7, the V gene TRBV5-8; TRBD1 matches at 8 bases. The germline V gene encodes CDR1 SGHTS and CDR2 YDEGEE. CDR3 length: 14 residues. With V trimmed by 2 bases and J by 4 bases, 5 bases remained unmatched. The CDR3 nucleotides read TGTGCCAGCAGCTTCGGACAGGGAAGGTACGAGCAGTACTTC. This codes for CASSFGQGRYEQYF.

This clone was recorded many times. The rearrangement joins TRBV9 to TRBJ2-7; 9 nucleotides align to TRBD2. The germline V gene has CDR1 SGDLS and CDR2 YYNGEE. The CDR3 is 15 amino acids. With V trimmed by 2 bases and J by 5 bases, 8 bases remained unmatched. In DNA, the CDR3 is TGTGCCAGCAGCGTCTCTCAGGGACTAGCAAACGAGCAGTACTTC. Its protein product is CASSVSQGLANEQYF.

The chain couples TRBV15 to TRBJ2-7; no reliable D call. V dropped 4 bases and J dropped 6 bases, with 16 bases sitting between them. This CDR3 comprises 14 residues. Per the germline V gene, CDR1 is LNHNV and CDR2 is YYDKDF (reference sequence). This CDR3 reads CATSTRTWGFEQYF. The CDR3 DNA is TGTGCCACCAGCACCCGGACGTGGGGTTTCGAGCAGTACTTC.

The CDR3 loop is CASSEAAESYNSPLHF. The CDR3 DNA reads as TGTGCCAGCAGTGAGGCGGCAGAGTCCTATAATTCACCCCTCCACTTT. The chain employs TRBV6-1 and TRBJ1-6; D gene ambiguous. This CDR3 contains 16 residues. V lost 3 bases, J lost 1 base, and 10 bases lay in between. Germline V gene data show CDR1 as MNHNS and CDR2 as SASEGT.

This clone was recorded once. This sequence joins TRBV27 and TRBJ1-2; 9 nucleotides align to TRBD1. Germline lookup yields CDR1 MNHEY and CDR2 SMNVEV (reference sequence). The length of the CDR3 is 15 residues. V lost 2 bases to trimming and J lost 8 bases; unmatched junction nucleotides: 9. Here the CDR3 DNA reads TGTGCCAGCAGTTTAGGGGACAGGGTCGGGAGGGGCTACACCTTC. Amino acids: CASSLGDRVGRGYTF.

V and J are TRBV5-8 and TRBJ1-2; D ambiguous. This CDR3 is built from 16 residues. The germline V gene has CDR1 SGHTS and CDR2 YDEGEE. Trimming removed 0 bases at V and 5 bases at J, with 17 bases between. The DNA of the CDR3 is TGTGCCAGCAGCTTGGGGTCGGAATTACTACGTTATGGCTACACCTTC. Protein product: CASSLGSELLRYGYTF.

The chain carries TRBV5-4 and TRBJ2-1; TRBD2 is a possible D gene (5 bases). The CDR3 sequence is 12 residues long. Germline V lookup: CDR1 SGHNT, CDR2 YYREEE (reference sequence). V gave up 0 bases and J gave up 8 bases, with 6 bases separating them. The CDR3 protein is CASSLDGDEQFF. CDR3 DNA: TGTGCCAGCAGCTTGGACGGGGATGAGCAGTTCTTC.

A few counts support this clone. The chain uses TRBV28 and TRBJ1-2; D remains unclear. The germline V and J ends were trimmed by 3 bases and 4 bases, with 12 bases remaining between them. The CDR3 covers 14 residues. Germline CDR1 and CDR2: MDHEN and SYDVKM. The DNA of the CDR3 is TGTGCCAGCAGTTTTAATAGGGTCGCCTATGGCTACACCTTC. This translates into CASSFNRVAYGYTF.

The chain links TRBV27 to TRBJ2-7; 8 bases are a match to TRBD2. Looked up from germline, CDR1 is MNHEY and CDR2 is SMNVEV (reference sequence). The CDR3 is 16 residues long. The J segment lost 2 bases and the V segment lost 0 bases, leaving 6 bases of the junction unmatched. The CDR3, as DNA: TGTGCCAGCAGTTTATCGGTAGCGGGACAAGCCTACGAGCAGTACTTC. Protein: CASSLSVAGQAYEQYF.

The chain couples TRBV7-6 to TRBJ1-1, with 7 bases matching TRBD1. This CDR3 spans 14 amino acids. Germline assignment: CDR1 SGHVS and CDR2 FNYEAQ. The V and J ends lost 1 base and 4 bases, in that order; junction bases with no gene match: 3. CDR3 amino acids: CASSLEGASTEAFF. CDR3 in DNA: TGTGCCAGCAGCTTAGAGGGGGCGAGCACTGAAGCTTTCTTT.

The chain's CDR3 is CAWAETPYEQYF. The DNA of the CDR3 is TGTGCCTGGGCGGAGACCCCCTACGAGCAGTACTTC. V is TRBV30 and J is TRBJ2-7; no clear D. The CDR3 loop spans 12 amino acids. CDR1 is GTSNPN, CDR2 SVGIG, per germline (reference sequence). With 5 bases removed from V and 2 bases from J, the gap between germline ends came to 10 bases. Complete variable domain (other parts from reference TRBV30 and TRBJ2-7): SQTIHQWPATLVQPVGSPLSLECTVEGTSNPNLYWYRQAAGRGLQLLFYSVGIGQISSEVPQNLSASRPQDRQFILSSKKLLLSDSGFYLCAWAETPYEQYFGPGTRLTVT.

This sequence joins TRBV5-5 and TRBJ2-7, with D possibly called TRBD1 or TRBD2 (6 bases each). The CDR3 runs to 14 residues. From germline, CDR1 is SGHKS and CDR2 YYEKEE (reference sequence). With 1 base removed from V and 6 bases from J, the gap between germline ends came to 14 bases. The CDR3 here is CASSLQGTLGEQYF. CDR3 nucleotides: TGTGCCAGCAGCTTGCAGGGGACTCTCGGCGAGCAGTACTTC.

The chain carries TRBV28 and TRBJ1-1; D gene uncertain. Germline V lookup: CDR1 MDHEN, CDR2 SYDVKM. Trimming took off 9 bases at V and 2 bases at J, with 16 bases between the two ends. This CDR3 spans 14 amino acids. The CDR3 bases are TGTGCCAGTCTCGGGCAGGATTTTAACACTGAAGCTTTCTTT. Its protein is CASLGQDFNTEAFF.

This clone was counted once. The V gene is TRBV19, the J gene TRBJ1-6, with 9 bases aligning to TRBD1. The germline gives CDR1 LNHDA, CDR2 SQIVND (reference sequence). The CDR3 length is 15 residues. The ends lost 5 bases at V and 7 bases at J; junction bases unmatched: 6. CDR3 bases: TGTGCCAGTAGTCCCCGGACAGGGGAGAATTCACCCCTCCACTTT. Encoded protein: CASSPRTGENSPLHF.

The chain uses TRBV9 and TRBJ2-7; possible D gene TRBD1, 6 bases. Trimming shortened V by 0 bases and J by 3 bases, and 13 bases separated the two germline ends. This CDR3 comprises 15 residues. The V gene's germline CDR1 is SGDLS and CDR2 YYNGEE. This chain's CDR3 is CASSVDAGESYEQYF. The CDR3 region has the DNA TGTGCCAGCAGCGTAGATGCAGGGGAGAGCTACGAGCAGTACTTC.

About this clone: One end of the junction does not line up with germline, which may come from a read error. V usage is TRBV7-2 and J usage is TRBJ2-1, with 11 positions matching TRBD2. This CDR3 spans 15 amino acids. Germline CDR1 reads SGHTA; CDR2 reads FQGNSA. CDR3 sequence: CASSLAGGQYNEQFF. The CDR3 nucleotides are TGTGCCAGCAGCCTAGCGGGAGGACAATACAATGAGCAGTTCTTC.

V and J are TRBV7-8 and TRBJ1-2, with D maybe TRBD1 (6 bases). Germline V gene sequence: CDR1 SGHVS, CDR2 FQNEAQ. This CDR3 region has 16 residues. The V end was cut by 5 bases, the J end by 0 bases, with 16 bases between. The CDR3 protein is CASSPVAGETNYGYTF. CDR3 bases: TGTGCCAGCAGCCCCGTGGCAGGGGAAACTAACTATGGCTACACCTTC.

CDR3 coding DNA: TGTGCCAGCAGTTCCCTAAACAGGGGCCCCAATGAGCAGTTCTTC. It translates to CASSSLNRGPNEQFF. The gene calls are TRBV6-5 and TRBJ2-1; 7 nucleotides align to TRBD1. Trimming cost V 4 bases and J 6 bases; bases outside gene matches: 9. This CDR3 is built from 15 residues. The germline CDR1 and CDR2 sequences are MNHEY and SVGAGI.

V gene TRBV5-4 combines with J gene TRBJ2-7; 14 bases fit TRBD2. Unmatched junction bases numbered 6, after V lost 3 bases and J lost 4 bases. Germline values: CDR1 SGHNT, CDR2 YYREEE (reference sequence). This CDR3 is built from 16 residues. CDR3 in amino acids: CASSSGLAGGRYEQYF. The CDR3 DNA is TGTGCCAGCAGCTCAGGACTAGCGGGAGGCAGGTACGAGCAGTACTTC.

This sequence joins TRBV27 and TRBJ2-7; 9 bases line up with TRBD2. CDR1 MNHEY and CDR2 SMNVEV come from the germline V gene (reference sequence). V lost 2 bases to trimming and J lost 6 bases; unmatched junction nucleotides: 8. The CDR3 loop spans 15 amino acids. CDR3 region: CASSLIAGELVEQYF. The CDR3 DNA reads TGTGCCAGCAGTTTAATAGCGGGAGAATTGGTCGAGCAGTACTTC.

The chain joins TRBV7-2 to TRBJ1-1; no reliable D call. V lost 5 bases and J lost 0, with 7 bases in between. CDR1 is SGHTA and CDR2 is FQGNSA in the germline V gene. The CDR3 covers 13 residues. The CDR3 loop is CASSPIMNTEAFF. As DNA, the CDR3 is TGTGCCAGCAGCCCGATAATGAACACTGAAGCTTTCTTT. The entire variable domain, with the rest obtained from reference TRBV7-2 and TRBJ1-1, is as follows: GAGVSQSPSNKVTEKGKDVELRCDPISGHTALYWYRQSLGQGLEFLIYFQGNSAPDKSGLPSDRFSAERTGGSVSTLTIQRTQQEDSAVYLCASSPIMNTEAFFGQGTRLTVV.

The chain joins TRBV19 to TRBJ1-6; 7 bases match TRBD1. Germline V gene data show CDR1 as LNHDA and CDR2 as SQIVND (reference sequence). CDR3 size: 19 residues. J gave up 7 bases and V 7 bases, and 22 bases lay outside the gene matches. This chain's CDR3 is CASTLHPRQGRLENSPLHF. The CDR3 DNA reads as TGTGCCAGTACCTTACACCCGCGACAGGGAAGGCTAGAAAATTCACCCCTCCACTTT. The full variable domain, completed using reference TRBV19 and TRBJ1-6, is DGGITQSPKYLFRKEGQNVTLSCEQNLNHDAMYWYRQDPGQGLRLIYYSQIVNDFQKGDIAEGYSVSREKKESFPLTVTSAQKNPTAFYLCASTLHPRQGRLENSPLHFGNGTRLTVT.

J is TRBJ1-2 and V is TRBV28, with D unresolved. CDR3 length equals 14 residues. Deletions cut 3 bases from V and 7 bases from J, with 15 bases between. Germline V CDR1 and CDR2: MDHEN, SYDVKM. The CDR3 loop reads CASSFSQDPLGYTF. CDR3 in DNA: TGTGCCAGCAGTTTTTCGCAGGATCCTCTTGGCTACACCTTC.

The chain has TRBV12-5 and TRBJ1-1; D unclear. The V and J ends lost 3 bases and 1 base respectively, with 3 bases between them. The CDR3 runs 12 residues. Germline CDR1 reads LGHNT; CDR2 reads FRNRAP. CDR3 sequence reads: CASGLENTEAFF. DNA for the CDR3: TGTGCTAGTGGTTTAGAGAACACTGAAGCTTTCTTT. The full variable domain, its missing parts supplied by reference TRBV12-5 and TRBJ1-1, is DARVTQTPRHKVTEMGQEVTMRCQPILGHNTVFWYRQTMMQGLELLAYFRNRAPLDDSGMPKDRFSAEMPDATLATLKIQPSEPRDSAVYFCASGLENTEAFFGQGTRLTVV.

The chain recombines TRBV7-9 with TRBJ2-7; D gene unclear. The CDR3 has 11 residues. The germline V gene encodes CDR1 SEHNR and CDR2 FQNEAQ (reference sequence). The ends were cut back, 1 base at V and 5 bases at J, with 3 bases in the middle. CDR3 sequence reads: CASSLEHEQYF. CDR3 coding DNA: TGTGCCAGCAGCTTAGAACACGAGCAGTACTTC.

The chain couples TRBV9 to TRBJ2-3; D is unresolved. Germline V gives CDR1 SGDLS, CDR2 YYNGEE. The CDR3 loop spans 15 amino acids. The V end lost 0 bases, the J end lost 2 bases, and 10 bases lay between the germline ends. The CDR3 DNA reads as TGTGCCAGCAGCGTAGAGTACCAATCCACAGATACGCAGTATTTT. This gives the protein CASSVEYQSTDTQYF. The whole variable domain, filled in from reference TRBV9 and TRBJ2-3, reads DSGVTQTPKHLITATGQRVTLRCSPRSGDLSVYWYQQSLDQGLQFLIQYYNGEERAKGNILERFSAQQFPDLHSELNLSSLELGDSALYFCASSVEYQSTDTQYFGPGTRLTVL.